Reported below is one TCR beta chain. No antigen is known for it. The data were produced by immunoSEQ multiplex PCR, yet TCRdb's version contains in-frame clones alone and is incomplete. This table has approximately 2.5 million clones, 93% appearing once. Germline V gene sequence: CDR1 MNHNY, CDR2 SVGAGI (reference sequence). Trimming stripped 6 bases from V and 0 bases from J, with 15 bases between. The CDR3 spans 16 residues. Only Caucasian adults living in Nashville, Tennessee made up the donor group. This entry is derived from a study of shared clonotypes between healthy human individuals. Regarding the study as a whole: Among the subsets, naive ones generally showed larger estimated richness than memory ones. Naive CD4 clonotype sharing across several donors was about 5%.

The sequenced sample was naive CD4+ T cells from PBMCs. Subset meaning: CD45RA+ positively selected. The receptor comes from a young man in good health. Some clones in this sample may be carry-over from other donors' samples. The chain combines TRBV6-6 with TRBJ2-1, with D hard to call. The CDR3 DNA reads TGTGCCAGCAGCAAACCCGCTCTTGGCTCCTACAATGAGCAGTTCTTC. Protein sequence: CASSKPALGSYNEQFF.